These 5 T cell receptor beta chains originate from one sample sequenced in a study of neurological immune-mediated disorders. TCRdb recomputed calls from the 5' RACE reads with MiXCR, one row per CDR3 protein. Of tens of thousands of distinct CDR3 sequences in the sample, around 3.4% were seen once. The sequenced sample consisted of PBMCs. These receptor sequences come from a woman aged 45-60 years with multiple sclerosis.

The table lists this clonotype with many counts. V is TRBV7-2 and J is TRBJ1-5; possibly TRBD1 for D (6 bases). The CDR3 has 15 residues. Trimming took off 5 bases at V and 6 bases at J, with 17 bases between the two ends. Germline V CDR1 and CDR2: SGHTA, FQGNSA. CDR3 in amino acids: CASSQMGGLTQPQHF. Here the CDR3 DNA reads TGTGCCAGCAGCCAAATGGGGGGCCTGACTCAGCCCCAGCATTTT.

There are many counts of this clonotype. V usage is TRBV20-1 and J usage is TRBJ2-2; D gene ambiguous. Per the germline V gene, CDR1 is DFQATT and CDR2 is SNEGSKA (reference sequence). The length of the CDR3 is 15 residues. Between the trimmed V and J ends, which lost 1 base and 2 bases, there was a span of 11 bases. This CDR3 reads CSARGWWDNTGELFF. For the CDR3, the DNA is TGCAGTGCTAGAGGGTGGTGGGATAACACCGGGGAGCTGTTTTTT.

This clonotype was seen many times. The chain has TRBV7-8 and TRBJ1-6; D may be TRBD1 (5 bases). From germline, CDR1 is SGHVS and CDR2 FQNEAQ. There are 15 residues in the CDR3. The ends were cut back, 1 base at V and 7 bases at J, with 11 bases in the middle. The CDR3 spells CASSLGGIKNSPLHF. As DNA, the CDR3 is TGTGCCAGCAGCTTAGGGGGGATTAAGAATTCACCCCTCCACTTT.

This clonotype was recorded many times. The rearrangement links TRBV20-1 to TRBJ2-7; the match to TRBD2 covers 10 bases. Trimming removed 1 base from V and 5 bases from J; junction bases left unmatched: 17. From germline, CDR1 is DFQATT and CDR2 SNEGSKA (reference sequence). The CDR3 has 18 amino acids. This CDR3 is CSARALGLAGVREDEQYF. CDR3 DNA sequence: TGCAGTGCTAGAGCGTTAGGGCTAGCGGGGGTACGGGAGGACGAGCAGTACTTC.

This clonotype came up many times. An end of the junction does not agree with germline; a read error may underlie this. The J gene is TRBJ2-5, the V gene TRBV7-9; perhaps TRBD1 as D (5 bases). Germline CDR1 SEHNR, CDR2 FQNEAQ (reference sequence). The CDR3 runs to 9 residues. The CDR3 DNA reads as TGTGCCACCCAAAGGGGCCGGGACTTC. It specifies CATQRGRDF.